Sequencing of this TCR beta chain was carried out in a study of glioma-infiltrating T cells. Amplification of TCR alpha and beta CDR3 regions from RNA used iRepertoire nested multiplex PCR. Using its own MiXCR run on the multiplex PCR reads, TCRdb lists one record per CDR3 protein. This sample has around 170,000 distinct CDR3 sequences, with roughly two fifths found just once. V was shortened by 6 bases and J by 2 bases, with 22 bases between the two germline ends. Germline CDR1 is SGHVS and CDR2 is FNYEAQ. There are 17 residues in the CDR3. The sample consisted of glioma tissue, nonneoplastic brain tissue, or PBMCs (not recorded which). The rearrangement joins TRBV7-6 to TRBJ2-5; unclear D gene. The clonotype comes from a human donor with low-grade glioma or glioblastoma, undergoing nonglioma brain surgery, or in good health (not recorded which). This chain's CDR3 is CASSSLGKAGQQETQYF. The CDR3 DNA reads TGTGCCAGCAGTTCCCTGGGGAAGGCTGGGCAGCAAGAGACCCAGTACTTC.